A selection of T cell receptor beta chains follows, all from one sample in a study of T cells in Graves' hyperthyroidism and ophthalmopathy. MiXCR, run by TCRdb on the multiplex PCR reads, gives a single entry per CDR3 protein. The sample consists of some 560,000 distinct CDR3 sequences, 15% to 18% of them appearing once. Sequenced material: blood. The source of these receptors is a woman in her twenties or thirties with Graves' hyperthyroidism. Both conserved end residues are part of each CDR3. D genes are given only for firm matches. Expanded clones are given a class, and other clones once, few, many or no size at all.

TRBJ2-3 many TRBV30 TRBD1 CAWGSLRTGQADTQYF TGTGCCTGGGGGTCCCTCCGGACAGGGCAGGCAGATACGCAGTATTTT
TRBJ2-3 . TRBV4-2 . CASSQASGAFDTQYF TGTGCCAGCAGCCAAGCTTCCGGTGCATTTGATACGCAGTATTTT
TRBJ2-2 . TRBV6-1 . CASSDPGHLTGELFF TGTGCCAGCAGTGACCCGGGACACCTCACCGGGGAGCTGTTTTTT
TRBJ1-2 many TRBV2 TRBD1 CASSRDSFPNYGYTF TGTGCCAGCAGCCGGGACAGCTTCCCCAACTATGGCTACACCTTC
TRBJ2-2 few TRBV6-5 TRBD2 CASSPGLAALNTGELFF TGTGCCAGCAGTCCCGGACTAGCGGCTTTGAACACCGGGGAGCTGTTTTTT
TRBJ1-2 many TRBV5-1 . CASSLDARGYTF TGCGCCAGCAGCTTGGATGCGCGCGGCTACACCTTC
TRBJ1-4 . TRBV6-2/TRBV6-3 . CASSYGQPTTNEKLFF TGTGCCAGCAGTTACGGCCAACCCACAACTAATGAAAAACTGTTTTTT
TRBJ2-5 many TRBV20-1 . CSAREIRVQTQYF TGCAGTGCTAGAGAGATCAGGGTTCAGACCCAGTACTTC
TRBJ1-5 . TRBV20-1 TRBD1 CSAGNPGQGNQPQHF TGCAGTGCTGGGAATCCGGGACAGGGCAATCAGCCCCAGCATTTT
TRBJ1-2 few TRBV5-1 . CASSLGGGSYGYTF TGCGCCAGCAGCTTGGGCGGGGGCAGCTATGGCTACACCTTC
TRBJ2-7 . TRBV15 . CATSRERVAEQYF TGTGCCACCAGCAGAGAGAGGGTTGCCGAGCAGTACTTC